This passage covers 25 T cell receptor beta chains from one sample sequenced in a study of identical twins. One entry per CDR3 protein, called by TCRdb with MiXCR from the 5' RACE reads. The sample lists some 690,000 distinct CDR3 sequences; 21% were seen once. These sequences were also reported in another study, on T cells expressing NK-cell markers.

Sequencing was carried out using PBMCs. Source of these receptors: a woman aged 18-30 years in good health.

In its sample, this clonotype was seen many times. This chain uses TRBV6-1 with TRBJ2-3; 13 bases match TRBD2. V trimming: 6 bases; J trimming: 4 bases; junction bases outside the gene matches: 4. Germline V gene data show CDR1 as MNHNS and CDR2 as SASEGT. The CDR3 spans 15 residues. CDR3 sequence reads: CASRSLAGGPDTQYF. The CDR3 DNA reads TGTGCCAGCAGGTCACTAGCGGGGGGGCCAGATACGCAGTATTTT.

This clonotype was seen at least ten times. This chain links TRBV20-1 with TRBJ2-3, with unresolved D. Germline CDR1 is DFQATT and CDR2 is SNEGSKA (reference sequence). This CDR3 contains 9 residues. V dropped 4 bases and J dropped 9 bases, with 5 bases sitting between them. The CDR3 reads CSATDTQYF. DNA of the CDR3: TGCAGTGCTACGGACACGCAGTATTTT.

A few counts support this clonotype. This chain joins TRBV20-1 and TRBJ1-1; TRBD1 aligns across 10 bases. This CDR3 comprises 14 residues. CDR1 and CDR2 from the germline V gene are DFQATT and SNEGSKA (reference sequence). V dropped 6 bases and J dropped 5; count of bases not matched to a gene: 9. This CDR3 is CSALTGQGGTEAFF. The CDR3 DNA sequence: TGCAGTGCCCTAACTGGACAGGGGGGGACTGAAGCTTTCTTT.

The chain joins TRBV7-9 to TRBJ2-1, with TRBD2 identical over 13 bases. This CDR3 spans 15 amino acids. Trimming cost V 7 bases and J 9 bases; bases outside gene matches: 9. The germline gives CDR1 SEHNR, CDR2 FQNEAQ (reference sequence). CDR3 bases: TGTGCCAGCACCACCCGTACTAGCGGGGGGGTTGAGCAGTTCTTC. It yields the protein CASTTRTSGGVEQFF.

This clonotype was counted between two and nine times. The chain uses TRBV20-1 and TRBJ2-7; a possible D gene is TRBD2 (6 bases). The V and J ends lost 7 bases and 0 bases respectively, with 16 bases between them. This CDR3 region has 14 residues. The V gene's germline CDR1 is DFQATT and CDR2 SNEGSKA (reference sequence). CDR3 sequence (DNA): TGCAGTGTCCCGAAGGCGGGGAGCTCCTACGAGCAGTACTTC. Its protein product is CSVPKAGSSYEQYF.

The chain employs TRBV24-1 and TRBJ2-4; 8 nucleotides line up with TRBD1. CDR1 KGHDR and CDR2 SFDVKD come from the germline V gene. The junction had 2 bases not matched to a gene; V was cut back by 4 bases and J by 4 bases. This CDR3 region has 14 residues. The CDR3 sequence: CATSERTGKNIQYF. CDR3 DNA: TGTGCCACCAGTGAAAGGACAGGGAAAAACATTCAGTACTTC.

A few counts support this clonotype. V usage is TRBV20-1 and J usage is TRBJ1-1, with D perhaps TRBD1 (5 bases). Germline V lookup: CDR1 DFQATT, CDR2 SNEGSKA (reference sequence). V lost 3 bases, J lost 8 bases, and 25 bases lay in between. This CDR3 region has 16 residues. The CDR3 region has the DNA TGCAGTGCTAGTGGGGCCGACGGCAGACCTTTCGACGAAGCTTTCTTT. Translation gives CSASGADGRPFDEAFF.

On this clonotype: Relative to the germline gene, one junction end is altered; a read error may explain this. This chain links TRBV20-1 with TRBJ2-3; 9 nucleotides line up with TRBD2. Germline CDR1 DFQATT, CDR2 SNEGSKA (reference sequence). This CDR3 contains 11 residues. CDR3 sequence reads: CRASGIDTQYF. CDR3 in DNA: TGCAGGGCTAGCGGGATTGATACGCAGTATTTT.

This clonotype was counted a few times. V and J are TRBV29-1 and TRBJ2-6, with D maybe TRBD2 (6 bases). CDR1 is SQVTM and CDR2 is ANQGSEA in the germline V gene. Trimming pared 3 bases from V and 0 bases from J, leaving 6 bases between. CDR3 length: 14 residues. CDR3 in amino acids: CSVEEGSGANVLTF. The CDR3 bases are TGCAGCGTTGAGGAGGGCTCTGGGGCCAACGTCCTGACTTTC.

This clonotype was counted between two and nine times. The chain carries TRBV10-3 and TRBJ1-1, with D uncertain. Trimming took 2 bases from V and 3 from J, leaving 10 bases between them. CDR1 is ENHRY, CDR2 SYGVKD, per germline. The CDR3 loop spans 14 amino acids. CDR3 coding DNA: TGTGCCATCAGTGAGGACTGGAGAGACACTGAAGCTTTCTTT. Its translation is CAISEDWRDTEAFF.

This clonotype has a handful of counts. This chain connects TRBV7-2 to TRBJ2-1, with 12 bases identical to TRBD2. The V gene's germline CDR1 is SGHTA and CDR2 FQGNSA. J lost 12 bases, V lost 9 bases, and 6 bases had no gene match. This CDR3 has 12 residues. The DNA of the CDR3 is TGTGCCAGTGGACTAGCGGGATTCGGGCAGTTCTTC. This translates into CASGLAGFGQFF.

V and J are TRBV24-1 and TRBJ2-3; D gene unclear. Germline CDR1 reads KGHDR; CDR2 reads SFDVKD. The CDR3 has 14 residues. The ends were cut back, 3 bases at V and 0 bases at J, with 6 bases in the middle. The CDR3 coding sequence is TGTGCCACCAGTGATGGAGCTAGCACAGATACGCAGTATTTT. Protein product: CATSDGASTDTQYF.

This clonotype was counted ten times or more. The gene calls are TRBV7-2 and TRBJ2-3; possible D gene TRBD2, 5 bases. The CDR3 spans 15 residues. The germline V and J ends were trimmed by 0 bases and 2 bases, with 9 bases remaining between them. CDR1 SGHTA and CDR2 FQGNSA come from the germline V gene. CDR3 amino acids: CASSLAGVFTDTQYF. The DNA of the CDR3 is TGTGCCAGCAGCTTAGCCGGGGTTTTCACAGATACGCAGTATTTT.

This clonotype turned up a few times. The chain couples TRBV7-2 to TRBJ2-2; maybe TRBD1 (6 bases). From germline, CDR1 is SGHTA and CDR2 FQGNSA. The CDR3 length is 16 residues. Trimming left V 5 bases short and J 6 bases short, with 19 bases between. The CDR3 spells CASSPNRAGFSGELFF. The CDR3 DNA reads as TGTGCCAGCAGCCCAAACAGGGCAGGGTTCTCCGGGGAGCTGTTTTTT.

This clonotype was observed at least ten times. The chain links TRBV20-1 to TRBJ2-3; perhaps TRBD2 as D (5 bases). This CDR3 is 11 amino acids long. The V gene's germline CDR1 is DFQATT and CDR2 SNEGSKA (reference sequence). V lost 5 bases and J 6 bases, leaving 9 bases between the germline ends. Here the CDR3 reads CSAYRGDTQYF. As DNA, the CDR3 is TGCAGTGCTTATCGCGGGGATACGCAGTATTTT.

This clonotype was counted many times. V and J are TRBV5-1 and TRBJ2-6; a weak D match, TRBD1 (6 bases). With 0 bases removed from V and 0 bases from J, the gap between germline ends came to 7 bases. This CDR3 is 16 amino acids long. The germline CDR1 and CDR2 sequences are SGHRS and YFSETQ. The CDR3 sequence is CASSLGTASGANVLTF. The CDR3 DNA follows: TGCGCCAGCAGCTTGGGGACAGCCTCTGGGGCCAACGTCCTGACTTTC.

CDR3 coding DNA: TGTGCCAGCAGTTACTCGGACCTGAACACTGAAGCTTTCTTT. The encoded protein is CASSYSDLNTEAFF. The chain uses TRBV6-5 and TRBJ1-1; D unresolved. Germline V gives CDR1 MNHEY, CDR2 SVGAGI. Trimming took off 0 bases at V and 0 bases at J, with 5 bases between the two ends. There are 14 residues in the CDR3.

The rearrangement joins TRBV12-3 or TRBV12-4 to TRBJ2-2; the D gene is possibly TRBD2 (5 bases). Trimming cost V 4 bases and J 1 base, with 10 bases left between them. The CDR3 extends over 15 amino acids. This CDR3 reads CASSSAGLNTGELFF. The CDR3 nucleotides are TGTGCCAGCAGTTCCGCTGGACTGAACACCGGGGAGCTGTTTTTT.

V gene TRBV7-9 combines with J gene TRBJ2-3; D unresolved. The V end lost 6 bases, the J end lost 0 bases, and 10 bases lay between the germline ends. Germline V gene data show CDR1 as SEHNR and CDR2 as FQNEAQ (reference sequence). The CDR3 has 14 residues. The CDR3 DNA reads TGTGCCAGCAGGCCCACTTATAGCACAGATACGCAGTATTTT. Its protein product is CASRPTYSTDTQYF. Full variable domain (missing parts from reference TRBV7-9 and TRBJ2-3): DTGVSQNPRHKITKRGQNVTFRCDPISEHNRLYWYRQTLGQGPEFLTYFQNEAQLEKSRLLSDRFSAERPKGSFSTLEIQRTEQGDSAMYLCASRPTYSTDTQYFGPGTRLTVL.

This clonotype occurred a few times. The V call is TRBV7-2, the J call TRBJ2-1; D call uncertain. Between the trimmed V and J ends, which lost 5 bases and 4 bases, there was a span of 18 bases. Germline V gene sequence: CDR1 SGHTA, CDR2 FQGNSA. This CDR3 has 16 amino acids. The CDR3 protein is CASSREPNTLYNEQFF. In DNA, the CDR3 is TGTGCCAGCAGCCGTGAACCTAACACCCTTTACAATGAGCAGTTCTTC.

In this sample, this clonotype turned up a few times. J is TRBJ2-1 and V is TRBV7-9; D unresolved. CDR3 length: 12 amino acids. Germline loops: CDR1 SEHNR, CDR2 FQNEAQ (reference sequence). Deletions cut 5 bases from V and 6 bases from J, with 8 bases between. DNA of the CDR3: TGTGCCAGCAGCCCCCCACGCAATGAGCAGTTCTTC. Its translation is CASSPPRNEQFF.

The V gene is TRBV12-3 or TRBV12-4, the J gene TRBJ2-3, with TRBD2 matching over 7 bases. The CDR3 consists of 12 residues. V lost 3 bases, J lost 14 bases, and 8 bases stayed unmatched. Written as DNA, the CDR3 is TGTGCCAGCAGTTTTGATAGACTAGCATGGTATTTT. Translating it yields CASSFDRLAWYF.

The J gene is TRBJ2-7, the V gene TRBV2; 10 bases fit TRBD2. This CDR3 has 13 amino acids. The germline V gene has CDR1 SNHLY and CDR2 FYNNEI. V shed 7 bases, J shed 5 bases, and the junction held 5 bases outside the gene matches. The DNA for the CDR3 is TGTGCCAGCACGCTAGCGGGAGCTAACGAGCAGTACTTC. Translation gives CASTLAGANEQYF. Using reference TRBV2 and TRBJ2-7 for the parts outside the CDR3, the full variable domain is EPEVTQTPSHQVTQMGQEVILRCVPISNHLYFYWYRQILGQKVEFLVSFYNNEISEKSEIFDDQFSVERPDGSNFTLKIRSTKLEDSAMYFCASTLAGANEQYFGPGTRLTVT.

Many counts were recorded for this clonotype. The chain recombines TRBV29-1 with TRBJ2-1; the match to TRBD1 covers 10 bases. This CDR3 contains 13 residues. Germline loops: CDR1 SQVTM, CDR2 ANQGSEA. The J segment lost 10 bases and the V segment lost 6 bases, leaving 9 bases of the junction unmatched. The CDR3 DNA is TGCAGCGTCTCCGGGACAGGGGATCGGGAGCAGTTCTTC. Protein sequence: CSVSGTGDREQFF.

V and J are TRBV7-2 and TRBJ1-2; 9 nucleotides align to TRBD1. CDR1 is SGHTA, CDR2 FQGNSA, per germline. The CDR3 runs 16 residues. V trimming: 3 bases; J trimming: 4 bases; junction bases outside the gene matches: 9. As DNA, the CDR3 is TGTGCCAGCAGCTTCTCGGGACAGGGCTTCCTCTATGGCTACACCTTC. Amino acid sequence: CASSFSGQGFLYGYTF.